The table lists the clone carrying this TCR beta chain with many counts. Its specificity is not known. What was amplified from RNA transcripts were TCR beta CDR3 regions. In the first-round RT-PCR of the TCR CDR3, the HTBI primer set was used. TCRdb redid the calling of the multiplex PCR reads with MiXCR, one entry per CDR3 protein. This sample carries hundreds of thousands of distinct CDR3 sequences, more than 13% of them seen once, and the ten largest clones take 25% to 30%. This sample was included in a study of T cells in Graves' hyperthyroidism and ophthalmopathy. Study conclusions and caveats: Most clonotypes expanded in the thyroid (above 0.001) were also present in blood.

CDR3 length equals 12 residues. CDR1 is MNHEY and CDR2 is SMNVEV in the germline V gene (reference sequence). The ends were cut back, 7 bases at V and 7 bases at J, with 13 bases in the middle. This TCR was recovered from a middle-aged man with Graves' ophthalmopathy. The chain links TRBV27 to TRBJ1-2; a weak D match, TRBD1 (5 bases). The sample taken for sequencing was blood. DNA of the CDR3: TGTGCCAGCATTCAAGGGGCCGGTGGCTACACCTTC. Translation gives CASIQGAGGYTF.